Listed below are T cell receptor beta chains from one sample, sequenced in a study of early stage breast cancer tumors. This table comes from immunoSEQ multiplex PCR, and its TCRdb copy is limited to in-frame clones, with some not included. The sample contains roughly 56,000 clones, roughly 80% of which appear only once. Sequenced input: blood. The receptor set was obtained from a person under 45 with breast cancer. The CDR3 runs from the conserved cysteine through the conserved F or W. D genes are given only for firm matches. Expanded clones are given a class, and other clones once, few, many or no size at all.

CASSSPGGKETQYF TGTGCCAGTAGTTCTCCGGGGGGTAAAGAGACCCAGTACTTC NA TRBJ2-5 TRBV19 TRBD2
CASSSRWASGSAYEQYF TGTGCCAGCAGTTCCCGATGGGCTAGCGGGAGTGCCTACGAGCAGTACTTC NA TRBJ2-7 TRBV27 TRBD2
CASSDRTTLSSYNEQFF TGTGCCAGCAGTGACCGGACTACCCTAAGCTCCTACAATGAGCAGTTCTTC NA TRBJ2-1 TRBV6-1 NA
CASSLASGGAGANVLTF TGTGCCAGCAGCTTAGCGTCGGGGGGCGCTGGGGCCAACGTCCTGACTTTC NA TRBJ2-6 TRBV7-9 NA
CASSSPDEYTDTQYF TGTGCCAGCAGTTCCCCGGACGAATACACAGATACGCAGTATTTT NA TRBJ2-3 TRBV28 NA
CASSSAGLVEAFF TGTGCCAGCAGCTCCGCGGGACTGGTTGAAGCTTTCTTT NA TRBJ1-1 TRBV7-9 NA
CASSLTSVLLGGYNEQFF TGTGCCAGCAGCTTAACTAGCGTATTACTCGGGGGCTACAATGAGCAGTTCTTC NA TRBJ2-1 TRBV11-1 TRBD2
CASSSTGDNTEAFF TGTGCCAGCAGTTCGACAGGGGACAACACTGAAGCTTTCTTT NA TRBJ1-1 TRBV6-6 TRBD1
CASSPLGQVDQPQHF TGTGCCAGCTCACCACTGGGACAGGTCGATCAGCCCCAGCATTTT NA TRBJ1-5 TRBV18 TRBD1
CATRRWTANSPLHF TGTGCCACCAGACGATGGACAGCAAATTCACCCCTCCACTTT few TRBJ1-6 TRBV5-4 NA
CASSRGQGVSAQHF TGTGCCAGCAGTCGGGGACAGGGGGTATCAGCCCAGCATTTT NA TRBJ1-5 TRBV6-5 TRBD1
CASSIRNTIYF TGTGCCAGTAGTATAAGAAACACCATATATTTT NA TRBJ1-3 TRBV19 NA
CSVLQVTDTQYF TGCAGCGTTCTACAAGTCACAGATACGCAGTATTTT NA TRBJ2-3 TRBV29-1 NA
CASSPGTGSYEQYF TGCGCCAGCAGCCCCGGGACAGGGTCCTACGAGCAGTACTTC NA TRBJ2-7 TRBV5-1 TRBD1
CASSRGTLNNEQFF TGCGCCAGCAGCCGAGGGACGCTTAACAATGAGCAGTTCTTC NA TRBJ2-1 TRBV5-1 NA
CASRVWSEETQYF TGTGCCAGCCGCGTCTGGTCGGAAGAGACCCAGTACTTC NA TRBJ2-5 TRBV2 NA
CATLQGANEDYGYTF TGTGCCACCCTCCAAGGGGCTAACGAGGACTATGGCTACACCTTC few TRBJ1-2 TRBV15 NA
CASRSGASYGYTF TGTGCCAGCAGATCCGGGGCCTCGTATGGCTACACCTTC NA TRBJ1-2 TRBV7-9 NA
CASSVGWGVNEQYF TGTGCCAGCAGCGTTGGATGGGGCGTCAACGAGCAGTACTTC NA TRBJ2-7 TRBV9 NA
CASSPTSGVYEQYF TGTGCCAGCAGTCCCACTAGCGGGGTCTACGAGCAGTACTTC NA TRBJ2-7 TRBV27 TRBD2
CASSLLGAPNRGEQFF TGTGCTAGCAGCTTACTGGGTGCCCCTAATCGGGGTGAGCAGTTCTTC once TRBJ2-1 TRBV7-2 NA
CASSKAPRDRGRVTEAFF TGTGCCAGTAGTAAAGCCCCTCGGGACAGGGGGCGAGTAACTGAAGCTTTCTTT NA TRBJ1-1 TRBV19 TRBD1
CASKQGGGNEKLFF TGTGCCAGTAAGCAAGGGGGTGGTAATGAAAAACTGTTTTTT NA TRBJ1-4 TRBV19 NA
CASSLSQADAGELFF TGTGCCAGCAGCTTGAGCCAGGCGGATGCCGGGGAGCTGTTTTTT NA TRBJ2-2 TRBV7-9 NA
CASIRDRGSYNEQFF TGTGCCAGCATAAGGGACAGGGGCTCCTACAATGAGCAGTTCTTC few TRBJ2-1 TRBV27 TRBD1
CASSIALAISYEQYF TGTGCCAGTAGTATAGCGCTAGCGATCTCCTACGAGCAGTACTTC NA TRBJ2-7 TRBV19 NA
CASSGGSSPYEQYF TGTGCCAGCAGTGGTGGCTCGTCCCCCTACGAGCAGTACTTC NA TRBJ2-7 TRBV6-5 NA
CASSPTPTAGGPKYNEQFF TGTGCCAGCAGCCCGACCCCCACCGCGGGAGGGCCCAAATACAATGAGCAGTTCTTC few TRBJ2-1 TRBV11-3 TRBD2
CASSLSDGSNQPQHF TGTGCCAGCAGTCTCTCGGACGGTAGCAATCAGCCCCAGCATTTT NA TRBJ1-5 TRBV28 NA
CAQGQGEREQYF TGTGCCCAAGGACAGGGGGAACGTGAGCAGTACTTC NA TRBJ2-7 TRBV30 TRBD1
CASSSGHGGAGELFF TGTGCCAGCAGCTCGGGACATGGAGGGGCCGGGGAGCTGTTTTTT NA TRBJ2-2 TRBV28 NA
CASSLDGWTGGGGYTF TGTGCCAGCAGCTTGGATGGGTGGACAGGGGGCGGTGGCTACACCTTC once TRBJ1-2 TRBV5-4 TRBD1
CASSSFGLPTDTQYF TGTGCCAGTAGTTCTTTTGGGCTACCAACAGATACGCAGTATTTT NA TRBJ2-3 TRBV19 NA
CASSFRDSSYNEQFF TGTGCCAGCAGCTTCCGGGACTCATCCTACAATGAGCAGTTCTTC NA TRBJ2-1 TRBV21-1 NA
CASSPPHLGSYEQYF TGTGCCAGCTCACCACCGCACCTCGGGTCCTACGAGCAGTACTTC NA TRBJ2-7 TRBV18 NA
CATSIRADEKLFF TGTGCCACCAGCATAAGAGCGGATGAAAAACTGTTTTTT NA TRBJ1-4 TRBV15 NA
CASSEGTQGKGTGELFF TGTGCCAGCAGTGAAGGTACCCAGGGGAAAGGGACCGGGGAGCTGTTTTTT NA TRBJ2-2 TRBV25-1 NA
CASSHLTGQSYEQYF TGCGCCAGCAGCCATTTAACGGGACAGTCCTACGAGCAGTACTTC few TRBJ2-7 TRBV4-1 TRBD1
CASSPQVSEQYF TGTGCCAGCAGCCCTCAGGTCTCCGAGCAGTACTTC NA TRBJ2-7 TRBV7-9 NA
CASSSYRGAGEKLFF TGTGCCAGCAGCTCCTACAGGGGAGCGGGGGAAAAACTGTTTTTT NA TRBJ1-4 TRBV7-8 TRBD1
CSAPHGGTYNEQFF TGCAGCGCCCCTCACGGGGGAACCTACAATGAGCAGTTCTTC NA TRBJ2-1 TRBV29-1 NA
CASSSHTSGGGYEQYF TGTGCCAGCAGCTCTCATACTAGCGGGGGGGGCTACGAGCAGTACTTC once TRBJ2-7 TRBV7-2 TRBD2
CASSEGAGSTDTQYF TGTGCCAGCAGTGAGGGGGCGGGAAGTACAGATACGCAGTATTTT NA TRBJ2-3 TRBV6-4 NA
CASSQEWGQANYGYTF TGTGCCAGCAGTCAAGAGTGGGGACAGGCGAACTATGGCTACACCTTC NA TRBJ1-2 TRBV6-1 TRBD1
CASSLVSGTGETQYF TGTGCCAGCAGCTTAGTGTCGGGAACGGGTGAGACCCAGTACTTC NA TRBJ2-5 TRBV7-9 NA
CASSFVWDRGLTDTQYF TGTGCCAGCAGCTTTGTATGGGACAGGGGACTCACAGATACGCAGTATTTT NA TRBJ2-3 TRBV13 TRBD1
CASSIDQYSYNEQFF TGTGCCAGTAGTATAGACCAGTACTCCTACAATGAGCAGTTCTTC NA TRBJ2-1 TRBV19 NA
CASSPEGQSSYNEQFF TGTGCCAGCTCACCAGAGGGGCAAAGCTCCTACAATGAGCAGTTCTTC NA TRBJ2-1 TRBV18 NA
CASSLTPSGRSPTYEQYF TGTGCCAGCAGCCTCACTCCTAGCGGGAGGTCCCCTACCTACGAGCAGTACTTC NA TRBJ2-7 TRBV7-2 TRBD2
CASSGLAGTYEQYF TGTGCCAGCAGCGGGTTAGCGGGAACCTACGAGCAGTACTTC NA TRBJ2-7 TRBV9 TRBD2
CTSSHPLGRGYEQYF TGCACCAGCAGCCACCCTCTAGGCAGGGGCTACGAGCAGTACTTC NA TRBJ2-7 TRBV1 NA
CASSLELAKETQYF TGTGCCAGCAGCTTAGAACTAGCGAAAGAGACCCAGTACTTC once TRBJ2-5 TRBV7-9 TRBD2
CASGLGERSSYNEQFF TGTGCTAGTGGTTTGGGGGAGCGGAGCTCCTACAATGAGCAGTTCTTC NA TRBJ2-1 TRBV12-5 NA